These T cell receptor beta chains were read from a single sample in a study of OX40 agonist ivuxolimab in advanced cancers. The method was immunoSEQ multiplex PCR; TCRdb's version includes in-frame clones alone and lacks a portion of them. The sample carries more than 70,000 clones, roughly nine tenths recorded once. The sample here was CD4+ or CD8+ T cells sorted from blood, taken in a trial of the OX40 agonist ivuxolimab. These receptors were collected from an adult with an advanced solid tumor such as melanoma, head and neck, liver or kidney cancer. CDR3s include the opening cysteine and the closing phenylalanine or tryptophan. D genes are given only for firm matches. Size is stated for part of the rows, as once, few or many counts, or as a class when the clone is expanded.

TRBJ2-1 - TRBV6-6 - TGTGCCAGCAGGCGGGACGGCGCTAGCTCCTACAATGAGCAGTTCTTC CASRRDGASSYNEQFF
TRBJ2-5 TRBD1 TRBV10-3 - TGTGCCATCAAGGCAGGGACAGAGGTCCAAGAGACCCAGTACTTC CAIKAGTEVQETQYF
TRBJ1-5 - TRBV6-1 - TGTGCCAGCAGCTTACAGGGAAGCAATCAGCCCCAGCATTTT CASSLQGSNQPQHF
TRBJ2-5 TRBD2 TRBV4-1 - TGCGCCAGCAGCCAAGGCGGGGGTCCAGGGACGGGAGAGACCCAGTACTTC CASSQGGGPGTGETQYF
TRBJ2-1 - TRBV5-1 - TGCGCCAGCAGCTTTCGAGGGGACCCAGGTGAGCAGTTCTTC CASSFRGDPGEQFF
TRBJ1-1 - TRBV7-8 - TGTGCCAGCAGCTTTGTAGGGGCGGGCACTGAAGCTTTCTTT CASSFVGAGTEAFF
TRBJ2-7 - TRBV21-1 once TGTGCCAGCCGCCCGGGACAGGGGTCCGCCGAGCAGTACTTC CASRPGQGSAEQYF
TRBJ1-4 TRBD1 TRBV29-1 once TGCAGCGTCCGACAGGGGTGGAATGAAAAACTGTTTTTT CSVRQGWNEKLFF
TRBJ2-1 TRBD1 TRBV28 - TGTGCCAGCAGCCCCCGGGACAGGGAGCAGTTCTTC CASSPRDREQFF
TRBJ2-3 TRBD1 TRBV11-3 once TGTGCCAGCAGCTTAGACGGGACAGCCACAGATACGCAGTATTTT CASSLDGTATDTQYF
TRBJ2-1 - TRBV10-3 - TGTGCCATCAGTGAGTCGTGGGCCAACAATGAGCAGTTCTTC CAISESWANNEQFF
TRBJ2-1 TRBD2 TRBV5-1 - TGCGCCAGCAGCGCGGGACTAGCGGACAACAATGAGCAGTTCTTC CASSAGLADNNEQFF
TRBJ2-7 TRBD2 TRBV7-2 - TGTGCCAGCAGCCCCTTAGCGGGAGGGCCTTACGAGCAGTACTTC CASSPLAGGPYEQYF
TRBJ2-1 TRBD2 TRBV7-2 - TGTGCCAGCAGCTTACGCATCGGACTAGCGGGGATCAATGAGCAGTTCTTC CASSLRIGLAGINEQFF
TRBJ1-4 TRBD1 TRBV5-3 - TGTGCCAGAAGCCCGGACAGGGGTGAGAGAAAACTGTTTTTT CARSPDRGERKLFF
TRBJ2-3 - TRBV11-2 - TGTGCCAGCAGCTTAGTCTTTGGAACAGATACGCAGTATTTT CASSLVFGTDTQYF
TRBJ2-5 - TRBV7-2 - TGTGCCAGCAGCTTAGCGTCTGGTCTAGGGGAGGTGACCCAGTACTTC CASSLASGLGEVTQYF
TRBJ2-7 TRBD2 TRBV7-9 - TGTGCCAGCAGGCCAAAGCCCCACTTAGCGGGTGATTCCTACGAGCAGTACTTC CASRPKPHLAGDSYEQYF
TRBJ2-7 - TRBV7-9 - TGTGCCAGCAGCTTAGGACAGGCCCCCTACGAGCAGTACTTC CASSLGQAPYEQYF
TRBJ2-2 TRBD1 TRBV7-9 - TGTGCCAGCAGCCAAGCCGGGACAGGGATCGGGGAGCTGTTTTTT CASSQAGTGIGELFF
TRBJ1-1 TRBD1 TRBV18 - TGTGCCAGCTCACCACCGGGCCCAGGGGGAAGCACTGAAGCTTTCTTT CASSPPGPGGSTEAFF
TRBJ2-2 TRBD1 TRBV19 - TGTGCCAGTAGTATACAGGGGGTAGACACCGGGGAGCTGTTTTTT CASSIQGVDTGELFF
TRBJ2-7 TRBD1 TRBV5-6 - TGTGCCAGCAGCTTGGGACAGGGTTTCGGGCAGTACTTC CASSLGQGFGQYF